This T cell receptor beta chain was sequenced in a study of cytomegalovirus exposure and HLA in healthy donors. Broader study findings: A further, later analysis showed that HLA-associated TCR beta chains (compared with equally common others) were more clonally expanded. Listed as cytomegalovirus-associated were 150 to 200 TCR beta chains.

The germline gives CDR1 SGDLS, CDR2 YYNGEE. This CDR3 has 15 amino acids. The J segment lost 4 bases and the V segment lost 2 bases, leaving 7 bases of the junction unmatched. PCR involved 60 Vbeta and 13 Jbeta primers. In the authors' workflow: In a later analysis, 70 million to 80 million unique TCR beta chains included roughly 11 million shared by two or more donors. Data came from immunoSEQ multiplex PCR; TCRdb stores just in-frame clones and leaves some out. That table is the source of V, J and clone size, and D and trimming were worked out from the DNA. The listing contains approximately 110,000 clones. Remarks on this clone: Its specificity is unknown.

The sequence was collected from a young man in good health and CMV-seronegative. The sequenced material came from PBMCs. The genes are TRBV9 and TRBJ2-7, with 9 bases that match TRBD1. The CDR3 spells CASSVGTGITYEQYF. The CDR3 coding sequence is TGTGCCAGCAGCGTGGGGACAGGGATAACTTACGAGCAGTACTTC.